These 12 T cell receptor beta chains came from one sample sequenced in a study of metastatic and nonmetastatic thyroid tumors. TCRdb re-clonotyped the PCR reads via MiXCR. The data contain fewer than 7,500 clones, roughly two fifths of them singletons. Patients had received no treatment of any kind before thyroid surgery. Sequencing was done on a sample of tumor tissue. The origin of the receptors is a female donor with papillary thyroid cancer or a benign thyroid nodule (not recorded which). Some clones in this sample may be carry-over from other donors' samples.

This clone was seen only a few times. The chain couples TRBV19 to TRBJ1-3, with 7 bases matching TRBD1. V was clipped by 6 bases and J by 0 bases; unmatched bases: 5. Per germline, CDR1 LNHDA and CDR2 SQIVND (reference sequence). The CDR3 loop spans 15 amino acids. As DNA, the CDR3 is TGTGCCAGTAGGGAAAACAGGGGCTCTGGAAACACCATATATTTT. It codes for CASRENRGSGNTIYF.

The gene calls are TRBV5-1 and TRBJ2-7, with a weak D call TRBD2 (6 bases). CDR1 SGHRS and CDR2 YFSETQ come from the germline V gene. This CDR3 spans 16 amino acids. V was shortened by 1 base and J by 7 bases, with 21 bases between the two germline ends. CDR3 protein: CASSLSFGRADKEQYF. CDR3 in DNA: TGCGCCAGCAGCTTGTCATTCGGGAGAGCTGATAAAGAGCAGTACTTC.

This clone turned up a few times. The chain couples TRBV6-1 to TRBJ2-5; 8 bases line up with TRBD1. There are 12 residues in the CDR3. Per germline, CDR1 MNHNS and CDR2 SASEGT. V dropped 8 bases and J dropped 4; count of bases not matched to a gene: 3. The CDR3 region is CASRTGRETQYF. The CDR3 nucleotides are TGTGCCAGCCGGACAGGGAGAGAGACCCAGTACTTC.

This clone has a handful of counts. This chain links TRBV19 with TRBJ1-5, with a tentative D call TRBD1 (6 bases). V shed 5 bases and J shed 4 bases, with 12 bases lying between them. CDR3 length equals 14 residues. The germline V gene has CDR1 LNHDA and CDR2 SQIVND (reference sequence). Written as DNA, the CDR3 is TGTGCCAGTAGTCCCCACAGGGAGAATCAGCCCCAGCATTTT. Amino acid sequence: CASSPHRENQPQHF.

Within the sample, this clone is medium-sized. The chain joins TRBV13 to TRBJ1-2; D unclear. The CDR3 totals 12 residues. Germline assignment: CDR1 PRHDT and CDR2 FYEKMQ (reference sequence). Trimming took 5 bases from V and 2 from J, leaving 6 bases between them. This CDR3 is CASSMGNYGYTF. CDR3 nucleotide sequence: TGTGCCAGCAGCATGGGGAACTATGGCTACACCTTC.

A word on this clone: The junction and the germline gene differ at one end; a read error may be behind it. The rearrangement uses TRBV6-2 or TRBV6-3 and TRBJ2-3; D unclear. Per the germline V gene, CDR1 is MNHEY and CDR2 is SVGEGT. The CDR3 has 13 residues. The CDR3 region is CASSDMVTDTKYF. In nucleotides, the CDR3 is TGTGCCAGCAGCGACATGGTTACAGATACGAAGTATTTT.

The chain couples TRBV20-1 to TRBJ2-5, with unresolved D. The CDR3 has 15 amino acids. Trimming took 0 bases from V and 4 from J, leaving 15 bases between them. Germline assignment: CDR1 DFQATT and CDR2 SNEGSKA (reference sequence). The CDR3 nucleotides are TGCAGTGCTAGAGATGGCGACAATCAGCGAGAGACCCAGTACTTC. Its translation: CSARDGDNQRETQYF.

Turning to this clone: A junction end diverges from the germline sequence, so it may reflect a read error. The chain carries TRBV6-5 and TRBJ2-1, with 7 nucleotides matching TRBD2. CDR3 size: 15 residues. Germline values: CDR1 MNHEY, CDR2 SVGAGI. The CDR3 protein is CASRLTGGSNNEQFF. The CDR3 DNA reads TGTGCCAGCAGATTAACGGGGGGAAGCAACAATGAGCAGTTTTTC.

The CDR3 sequence: CSARPQGAYSGANVLTF. The CDR3 coding sequence is TGCAGTGCTAGACCCCAGGGGGCCTATTCTGGGGCCAACGTCCTGACTTTC. The chain employs TRBV20-1 and TRBJ2-6; 8 bases align to TRBD1. The length of the CDR3 is 17 residues. The V segment lost 2 bases and the J segment 1 base; nucleotides outside the gene matches: 7. The V gene's germline CDR1 is DFQATT and CDR2 SNEGSKA (reference sequence).

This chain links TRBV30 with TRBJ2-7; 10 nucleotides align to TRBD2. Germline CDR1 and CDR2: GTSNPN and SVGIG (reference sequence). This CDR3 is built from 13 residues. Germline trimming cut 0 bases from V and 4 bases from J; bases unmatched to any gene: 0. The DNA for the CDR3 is TGTGCCTGGAGTGTAGCGGGAGGGTACGAGCAGTACTTC. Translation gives CAWSVAGGYEQYF.

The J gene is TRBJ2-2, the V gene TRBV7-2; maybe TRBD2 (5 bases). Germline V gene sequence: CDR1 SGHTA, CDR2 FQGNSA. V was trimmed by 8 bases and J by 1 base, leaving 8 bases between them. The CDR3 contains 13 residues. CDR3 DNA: TGTGCCAGCTCCCGGGAGAACACCGGGGAGCTGTTTTTT. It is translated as CASSRENTGELFF.

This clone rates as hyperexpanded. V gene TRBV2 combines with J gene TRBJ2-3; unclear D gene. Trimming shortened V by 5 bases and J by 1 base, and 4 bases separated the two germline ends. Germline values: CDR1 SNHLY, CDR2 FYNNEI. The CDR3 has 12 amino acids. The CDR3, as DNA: TGTGCCAGCAGTAGCGGCACAGATACGCAGTATTTT. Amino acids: CASSSGTDTQYF.